Presented here are 31 T cell receptor beta chains from one specimen sequenced in a study of T cells after posttransplantation cyclophosphamide listed by TCRdb under 2016. The library relied on the immunoSEQ multiplex PCR assay. Here the immuneACCESS table is served through TCRdb, limited to in-frame sequences with V and J called. Missing clones are a known gap in these copies; in checked studies unresolved V genes cover under half, and the rest lacks a known reason. This sample lists around 66,000 clones; over 85% were detected once. The top ten hold nearly 3% of the sample. The sample taken for sequencing was PBMCs. The receptors come from a woman aged 25 to 39 in good health and a related stem cell transplant donor.

This clone was picked up one time. The same CDR3 arises from other DNA sequences in this sample as well. The chain combines TRBV6-1 with TRBJ2-1, with D possibly matching TRBD2 (6 bases). The germline V gene encodes CDR1 MNHNS and CDR2 SASEGT. There are 16 residues in the CDR3. V lost 0 bases, J lost 4 bases, and 13 bases lay in between. The CDR3 DNA sequence: TGTGCCAGCAGTGAAGCATGGAGCGGAGGGTACAATGAGCAGTTCTTC. Amino acid sequence: CASSEAWSGGYNEQFF.

This chain joins TRBV6-1 and TRBJ1-2; tentatively, D is TRBD1 (5 bases). The germline CDR1 and CDR2 sequences are MNHNS and SASEGT. The V and J ends lost 4 bases and 4 bases respectively, with 13 bases between them. The length of the CDR3 is 14 residues. Here the CDR3 DNA reads TGTGCCAGCAGTGTAGGAGGGGTGGGCTATGGCTACACCTTC. This sequence encodes CASSVGGVGYGYTF.

In this sample, this clone turned up once. The J gene is TRBJ2-7, the V gene TRBV7-8, with TRBD2 identical over 9 bases. CDR3 length equals 16 residues. Trimming removed 5 bases from V and 6 bases from J; junction bases left unmatched: 14. Germline V gives CDR1 SGHVS, CDR2 FQNEAQ. Here the CDR3 reads CASSPRSIAGVSEQYF. In DNA, the CDR3 is TGTGCCAGCAGCCCCCGGTCCATAGCGGGGGTAAGCGAGCAGTACTTC.

This chain uses TRBV7-2 with TRBJ2-1; possibly TRBD2 for D (5 bases). The CDR3 covers 15 residues. With 2 bases removed from V and 7 bases from J, the gap between germline ends came to 15 bases. The germline gives CDR1 SGHTA, CDR2 FQGNSA. CDR3 nucleotides: TGTGCCAGCAGCTTAAGAGGGTCAGCACAGAATGAGCAGTTCTTC. This encodes CASSLRGSAQNEQFF.

This clone occurred a few times. The chain recombines TRBV4-2 with TRBJ2-6, with D possibly matching TRBD1 (7 bases). Per germline, CDR1 LGHNA and CDR2 YNFKEQ. The germline V and J ends were trimmed by 0 bases and 4 bases, with 16 bases remaining between them. The CDR3 covers 18 residues. The CDR3 DNA reads as TGTGCCAGCAGCCAAGATCAGGAGGGGGCCTCCGGGGCCAACGTCCTGACTTTC. Protein product: CASSQDQEGASGANVLTF.

The V gene is TRBV5-6, the J gene TRBJ2-7, with TRBD1 as a possible D gene (5 bases). CDR1 and CDR2 (germline): SGHDT, YYEEEE. The length of the CDR3 is 14 residues. V lost 4 bases and J lost 3, with 14 bases in between. The CDR3 loop reads CASSPNQGLYEQYF. CDR3 DNA: TGTGCCAGCAGCCCCAATCAGGGTCTCTACGAGCAGTACTTC.

Written as DNA, the CDR3 is TGTGCCAGCAGCTCTAGCGGGGGGCTATACAATGAGCAGTTCTTC. Its protein is CASSSSGGLYNEQFF. The chain combines TRBV7-3 with TRBJ2-1, with 11 nucleotides matching TRBD2. Germline V gives CDR1 SGHTA, CDR2 FQGTGA. The CDR3 is 15 residues long. The junction had 3 bases not matched to a gene; V was cut back by 4 bases and J by 4 bases.

This CDR3 reads CASTGGPYEQYF. In DNA, the CDR3 is TGTGCCAGTACAGGGGGCCCCTACGAGCAGTACTTC. This chain uses TRBV6-6 with TRBJ2-7; 9 positions agree with TRBD1. This CDR3 spans 12 amino acids. In germline, CDR1 is MNHNY, CDR2 SVGAGI (reference sequence). Trimming at V came to 9 bases and at J to 2 bases, leaving 2 bases not matched to a gene.

The CDR3 sequence: CASSSLMGTGYTF. CDR3 in DNA: TGTGCCAGCAGCTCCCTTATGGGGACAGGCTACACCTTC. The V and J genes are TRBV7-9 and TRBJ1-2; D possibly corresponds to TRBD1 (6 bases). The V end lost 4 bases, the J end lost 8 bases, and 14 bases lay between the germline ends. The length of the CDR3 is 13 residues. Germline CDR1 is SEHNR and CDR2 is FQNEAQ (reference sequence).

V is TRBV19 and J is TRBJ1-5; no firm D call. Germline V CDR1 and CDR2: LNHDA, SQIVND (reference sequence). There are 16 residues in the CDR3. The V end lost 4 bases, the J end lost 1 base, and 14 bases lay between the germline ends. CDR3: CASSKDALKSNQPQHF. In nucleotides, the CDR3 is TGTGCCAGTAGTAAGGACGCATTAAAGAGCAATCAGCCCCAGCATTTT.

This clone was detected only a few times. The rearrangement joins TRBV9 to TRBJ2-5; 7 nucleotides match TRBD1. CDR3 length: 13 residues. Per the germline V gene, CDR1 is SGDLS and CDR2 is YYNGEE. The V gene end was trimmed by 4 bases and the J gene end by 2 bases; junction bases not matched to a gene: 2. DNA of the CDR3: TGTGCCAGCAGCCTGGGACAGCAAGAGACCCAGTACTTC. It yields the protein CASSLGQQETQYF.

This chain uses TRBV4-3 with TRBJ1-1; D is unclear. The CDR3 loop spans 15 amino acids. V lost 0 bases, J lost 4 bases, and 12 bases lay in between. In germline, CDR1 is LGHNA, CDR2 YSLEER. Here the CDR3 reads CASSQDPLTSTEAFF. CDR3 DNA sequence: TGCGCCAGCAGCCAAGATCCGCTCACCAGCACTGAAGCTTTCTTT.

This clone has only one observation. V gene TRBV7-3 combines with J gene TRBJ2-5; the D gene is possibly TRBD2 (5 bases). The germline V and J ends were trimmed by 5 bases and 5 bases, with 12 bases remaining between them. CDR3 length: 13 residues. CDR1 is SGHTA and CDR2 is FQGTGA in the germline V gene. CDR3 amino acids: CASSRGHGETQYF. In DNA, the CDR3 is TGTGCCAGCAGCCGAGGGCATGGGGAGACCCAGTACTTC.

The chain is built from TRBV11-3 and TRBJ2-7, with TRBD2 as a possible D gene (6 bases). The CDR3 has 13 residues. The V gene's germline CDR1 is SGHNT and CDR2 YENEEA. V was clipped by 5 bases and J by 6 bases, with 14 bases between them. The CDR3 spells CASSQIGGSEQYF. CDR3 DNA: TGTGCCAGCAGCCAGATCGGGGGATCCGAGCAGTACTTC. Looking up the rest from reference TRBV11-3 and TRBJ2-7 gives the full variable domain: EAGVVQSPRYKIIEKKQPVAFWCNPISGHNTLYWYLQNLGQGPELLIRYENEEAVDDSQLPKDRFSAERLKGVDSTLKIQPAELGDSAVYLCASSQIGGSEQYFGPGTRLTVT.

The rearrangement uses TRBV30 and TRBJ1-2; 10 bases are shared with TRBD1. After removal of 5 bases from V and 4 bases from J, the junction contained 4 bases not matched to a gene. Germline CDR1 and CDR2: GTSNPN and SVGIG (reference sequence). The CDR3 runs 13 residues. CDR3 sequence (DNA): TGTGCCTGGGGGACAGGGGCCGGCTATGGCTACACCTTC. It specifies CAWGTGAGYGYTF.

The chain carries TRBV6-5 and TRBJ1-5; tentative D call: TRBD1 (6 bases). Germline V gene sequence: CDR1 MNHEY, CDR2 SVGAGI. With 6 bases removed from V and 1 base from J, the gap between germline ends came to 13 bases. There are 15 residues in the CDR3. CDR3 sequence reads: CASRVGGTSNQPQHF. CDR3 DNA sequence: TGTGCCAGCAGGGTAGGGGGGACAAGCAATCAGCCCCAGCATTTT.

The CDR3 coding sequence is TGTGCCAGCAGCTTAGCGCGAAACAGGGGGCGGTACAATGAGCAGTTCTTC. Translation gives CASSLARNRGRYNEQFF. The rearrangement uses TRBV11-1 and TRBJ2-1; the match to TRBD1 covers 9 bases. Unmatched junction bases numbered 7, after V lost 0 bases and J lost 4 bases. Germline CDR1 reads SGHAT; CDR2 reads FQDESV (reference sequence). The CDR3 sequence is 17 residues long. The complete variable domain, with remaining parts taken from reference TRBV11-1 and TRBJ2-1, reads EAEVAQSPRYKITEKSQAVAFWCDPISGHATLYWYRQILGQGPELLVQFQDESVVDDSQLPKDRFSAERLKGVDSTLKIQPAELGDSAMYLCASSLARNRGRYNEQFFGPGTRLTVL.

V is TRBV5-5 and J is TRBJ2-7; TRBD1 matches at 7 bases. Losses at the gene ends were 4 bases for V and 0 bases for J; bases not matched to a gene: 10. Germline-derived CDR1 and CDR2 are SGHKS and YYEKEE (reference sequence). The CDR3 runs 16 residues. The CDR3 DNA follows: TGTGCCAGCAGCCGTACCTTGGCAGGGGGCTCCTACGAGCAGTACTTC. Translated: CASSRTLAGGSYEQYF.

V usage is TRBV19 and J usage is TRBJ1-1; no clear D gene. This CDR3 spans 13 amino acids. Per germline, CDR1 LNHDA and CDR2 SQIVND (reference sequence). V lost 3 bases and J 1 base, leaving 6 bases between the germline ends. Written as DNA, the CDR3 is TGTGCCAGTAGTATCAGAGCGAACACTGAAGCTTTCTTT. The encoded protein is CASSIRANTEAFF.

The chain uses TRBV6-6 and TRBJ1-5; D unclear. With 2 bases removed from V and 5 bases from J, the gap between germline ends came to 10 bases. Per germline, CDR1 MNHNY and CDR2 SVGAGI (reference sequence). The CDR3 length is 14 residues. In DNA, the CDR3 is TGTGCCAGCAGTTACAGGGATAGGGATCAGCCCCAGCATTTT. It codes for CASSYRDRDQPQHF.

Concerning this clone: The junction does not match germline at one end; this may be a read error. This chain links TRBV30 with TRBJ2-4; D may be TRBD1 (6 bases). Per the germline V gene, CDR1 is GTSNPN and CDR2 is SVGIG (reference sequence). CDR3 size: 11 residues. Here the CDR3 DNA reads TGTGCCTGGGGACCTAGACAGGCCCTTAACTTC. Translated: CAWGPRQALNF.

The J gene is TRBJ1-5, the V gene TRBV28; D might be TRBD1 (6 bases). The CDR3 has 13 residues. Germline V gene sequence: CDR1 MDHEN, CDR2 SYDVKM. Between the trimmed V and J ends, which lost 6 bases and 7 bases, there was a span of 13 bases. The CDR3 coding sequence is TGTGCCAGCAGGGTACAGGGCAGACAGCCCCAGCATTTT. This gives the protein CASRVQGRQPQHF.

The CDR3 sequence: CASSASGSTGELFF. The CDR3 DNA is TGTGCCAGCAGTGCCTCAGGCAGCACCGGGGAGCTGTTTTTT. This chain connects TRBV6-4 to TRBJ2-2; D gene unclear. Trimming took off 4 bases at V and 4 bases at J, with 10 bases between the two ends. Germline V gene lookup returns CDR1 MRHNA and CDR2 SNTAGT. CDR3 length equals 14 residues.

This rearrangement joins TRBV19 to TRBJ1-1, with 7 bases lining up with TRBD1. The CDR3 has 13 amino acids. With 4 bases clipped from V and 4 bases from J, the junction kept 3 bases outside the gene matches. In germline, CDR1 is LNHDA, CDR2 SQIVND (reference sequence). The CDR3 reads CASSTQGGTEAFF. CDR3 in DNA: TGTGCCAGTAGTACGCAGGGGGGCACTGAAGCTTTCTTT.

J is TRBJ2-2 and V is TRBV10-1; 9 bases match TRBD2. Trimming removed 4 bases from V and 7 bases from J; junction bases left unmatched: 4. The CDR3 has 14 amino acids. Germline lookup yields CDR1 WNHNN and CDR2 SYGVQD (reference sequence). For the CDR3, the DNA is TGCGCCAGCAGTGGGACTAGCGAAGGCGGGGAGCTGTTTTTT. Its translation: CASSGTSEGGELFF.

The chain joins TRBV15 to TRBJ2-2, with D unclear. Germline V CDR1 and CDR2: LNHNV, YYDKDF (reference sequence). CDR3 length: 13 amino acids. Trimming shortened V by 0 bases and J by 6 bases, and 5 bases separated the two germline ends. The CDR3 DNA is TGTGCCACCAGCAGAGATTTATCCGGGGAGCTGTTTTTT. It yields the protein CATSRDLSGELFF.

CDR3 coding DNA: TGTGCCAGCAGCTTGGGGGGGGCAGATGAAGCTTTCTTT. It yields the protein CASSLGGADEAFF. J is TRBJ1-1 and V is TRBV5-6, with D possibly being TRBD1 (6 bases). V was cut by 0 bases and J by 7 bases, with 10 bases left in between. The germline V gene has CDR1 SGHDT and CDR2 YYEEEE. The CDR3 has 13 amino acids.

V is TRBV7-6 and J is TRBJ1-3; weak D call: TRBD1 (5 bases). This CDR3 spans 16 amino acids. Deletions cut 9 bases from V and 0 bases from J, with 18 bases between. Germline V lookup: CDR1 SGHVS, CDR2 FNYEAQ. CDR3 DNA sequence: TGTGCCAGTATGACATGGGGGAGGAACTCTGGAAACACCATATATTTT. This translates into CASMTWGRNSGNTIYF. The whole variable domain, filled in from reference TRBV7-6 and TRBJ1-3, reads GAGVSQSPRYKVTKRGQDVALRCDPISGHVSLYWYRQALGQGPEFLTYFNYEAQQDKSGLPNDRFSAERPEGSISTLTIQRTEQRDSAMYRCASMTWGRNSGNTIYFGEGSWLTVV.

The chain combines TRBV4-2 with TRBJ1-6; 9 bases align to TRBD1. Germline CDR1 reads LGHNA; CDR2 reads YNFKEQ. V shed 3 bases, J shed 9 bases, and the junction held 9 bases outside the gene matches. The CDR3 runs to 16 residues. CDR3 sequence (DNA): TGTGCCAGCAGCCATCGACGGACAGGGGTGGGTTCACCCCTCCACTTT. This encodes CASSHRRTGVGSPLHF.

A few counts support this clone. The chain combines TRBV23-1 with TRBJ2-7; 8 bases match TRBD2. TRBV23-1 is an ORF; its function is uncertain. There are 17 residues in the CDR3. V trimming: 4 bases; J trimming: 3 bases; junction bases outside the gene matches: 14. CDR3 DNA sequence: TGCGCCAGCAGTCCGGGTAAAATAGCGGGGCGGCGCTACGAGCAGTACTTC. Its translation: CASSPGKIAGRRYEQYF.

The chain couples TRBV25-1 to TRBJ1-6, with a possible D match to TRBD1 (6 bases). The CDR3 totals 14 residues. Trimming pared 11 bases from V and 6 bases from J, leaving 17 bases between. Germline V lookup: CDR1 MGHDK, CDR2 SYGVNS. The CDR3 loop reads CAPPRGNCNSPLHF. CDR3 in DNA: TGTGCCCCCCCCAGGGGCAACTGTAATTCACCCCTCCACTTT.